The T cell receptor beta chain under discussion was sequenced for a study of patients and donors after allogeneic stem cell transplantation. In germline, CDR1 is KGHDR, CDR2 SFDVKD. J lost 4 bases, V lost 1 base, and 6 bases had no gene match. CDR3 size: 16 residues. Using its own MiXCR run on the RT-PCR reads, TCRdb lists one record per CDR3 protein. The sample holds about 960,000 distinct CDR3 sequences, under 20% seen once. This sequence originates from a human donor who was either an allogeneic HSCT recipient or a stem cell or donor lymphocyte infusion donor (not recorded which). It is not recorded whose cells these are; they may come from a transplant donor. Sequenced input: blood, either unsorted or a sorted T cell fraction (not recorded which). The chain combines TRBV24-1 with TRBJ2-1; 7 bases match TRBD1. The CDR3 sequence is CATSDLIQTGYNEQFF. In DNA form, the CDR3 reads TGTGCCACCAGTGATTTAATTCAGACAGGGTACAATGAGCAGTTCTTC.